Given below is one TCR beta chain in context. Its antigen is unknown. Per-base quality was not reported, and no clone a single base away is much larger than it. Clipping removes 6 bases from V and 5 bases from J, with 10 as the unmatched junction base count. The CDR3 measures 14 amino acids from cysteine to phenylalanine. Just the 42-base CDR3 DNA is kept, in frame starting at base 1. This sample was taken from a study of blood T cell repertoires in COVID-19 (dated by TCRdb to 2020 to 2022). As for the study more broadly: Collaborator samples came from the United States, Italy and Spain and covered acute and convalescent phases of COVID-19. The sample metadata nearly always contained a de-identified subject ID, COVID-19 status, age in years and sex. A freely available public database, intended as a resource for researchers studying the immune response to SARS-CoV-2, is where the repertoires were released. The prospective study material was composed of cDNA or gDNA derived from T cells, B-cell-depleted T cells, or PBMCs. HLA class I and class II types, where available, came from metadata supplied by the sample provider rather than from assay-based typing. Deeply sampled blood TCRbeta repertoires from subjects exposed to, actively infected with, or recovered from COVID-19 were included in the dataset. The samples were drawn from the first 160 participants of the ongoing ImmuneRACE study and from 1,254 subjects provided by 6 global collaborators. What the study reported, not specific to this receptor: How much clinical and demographic metadata was included differed by source and by participant, and the metadata was provided uncurated.

TCRbeta CDR3 regions were amplified from genomic DNA using the immunoSEQ Assay, a bias-controlled multiplex PCR. The source study handled its data this way. The number of nucleated cells in each sample was estimated by amplification of reference gene primers within the assay. To quantify the absolute abundance of each unique TCRbeta CDR3 rearrangement, sequence reads were collapsed and filtered. Productive Simpson clonality was computed per sample as the square root of Simpson's diversity index over productive rearrangements. TCRdb holds this immuneACCESS table with in-frame rearrangements only. Some clones are missing; in checked studies, unresolved V genes explain under half, and the rest has no known cause. That table furnishes V, J and clone size, whereas the DNA furnished D and trimming. The sample has a few hundred thousand clones on record, approximately 91% of them singletons. Clones ranked in the top ten supply about 0.78% of the sample.

Enrolling through a virtual design, the prospective study's participants ranged in age from roughly 18 to 95 years and lived across roughly 24 United States geographic areas. Cohort assignment in the prospective study relied on participant-reported clinical history from a screening survey and a study questionnaire. Exposed participants were defined as having been in contact with someone with a PCR-confirmed or clinician-diagnosed COVID-19 case within 2 weeks of study entry. In the prospective study, whole blood, serum and a nasopharyngeal or oropharyngeal swab were collected from each participant by mobile phlebotomists. Participants in the prospective study had the option to provide additional blood draws and questionnaires over a roughly two-month period. Prospective study blood samples were shipped either frozen or at room temperature before DNA extraction.

The sequence was collected from a woman in her forties who had been exposed to COVID-19. The chain is encoded by TRBV23-1 joined to TRBJ2-7; TRBD2 fits 7 bases in the junction. TRBV23-1 is an ORF, and what it does is uncertain. The sample was PBMCs or T cells enriched from blood (not recorded which). The nucleotides read TGCGCCAGCAGCCCCTGGACTAGTGTGGACGAGCAGTACTTC. Its translation reads: CASSPWTSVDEQYF.